The 21 T cell receptor beta chains below all came from one sample that was sequenced in a study of post-analysis software for immune sequencing data. Overall study results and limits: Patients carried a few TRBV segments more frequently than controls did, and TRBV5-6, TRBV5-1 and TRBV20-1 were among them.

Their antigens are not known. The authors incorporated unique molecular identifiers into the TCR beta cDNA libraries. TCRdb itself ran the PCR reads through MiXCR, one entry per CDR3 protein. The data hold about 540,000 distinct CDR3 sequences, with under 40% observed a single time. Material: blood. The receptors come from a girl between 2 and 17 years old with multiple sclerosis.

This chain connects TRBV5-4 to TRBJ2-1, with unresolved D. The CDR3 has 13 amino acids. The V gene's germline CDR1 is SGHNT and CDR2 YYREEE (reference sequence). The V and J ends lost 1 base and 4 bases respectively, with 6 bases between them. The CDR3 sequence: CASSLIRYNEQFF. The CDR3 DNA follows: TGTGCCAGCAGCTTGATACGTTACAATGAGCAGTTCTTC.

With respect to this clonotype: Relative to the germline gene, one junction end is altered; a read error may explain this. V and J are TRBV6-6 and TRBJ2-4; 9 bases line up with TRBD1. Looked up from germline, CDR1 is MNHNY and CDR2 is SVGAGI (reference sequence). The CDR3 is 15 amino acids. The CDR3 sequence is CTSSDRGLVKNIQYF. The DNA of the CDR3 is TGTACCAGCAGTGACAGGGGGTTAGTCAAAAACATTCAGTACTTC.

The V and J genes are TRBV6-4 and TRBJ2-7; the D gene is possibly TRBD2 (5 bases). The V gene's germline CDR1 is MRHNA and CDR2 SNTAGT. V was cut by 0 bases and J by 2 bases, with 11 bases left in between. The CDR3 totals 15 residues. The CDR3 DNA follows: TGTGCCAGCAGTGACTCGGTGACGGGGACCTACGAGCAGTACTTC. Amino acid sequence: CASSDSVTGTYEQYF.

This clonotype was counted only a few times. V gene TRBV18 combines with J gene TRBJ2-5, with D unclear. This CDR3 comprises 14 residues. Looked up from germline, CDR1 is KGHSH and CDR2 is LQKENI. The V gene lost 1 base and the J gene lost 4 bases, with 10 bases spanning the gap. This CDR3 reads CASSPLVGAETQYF. CDR3 DNA: TGTGCCAGCTCACCACTTGTAGGAGCAGAGACCCAGTACTTC. The entire variable domain, with the rest obtained from reference TRBV18 and TRBJ2-5, is as follows: NAGVMQNPRHLVRRRGQEARLRCSPMKGHSHVYWYRQLPEEGLKFMVYLQKENIIDESGMPKERFSAEFPKEGPSILRIQQVVRGDSAAYFCASSPLVGAETQYFGPGTRLLVL.

The gene calls are TRBV5-1 and TRBJ2-1; D not certain. V lost 0 bases and J 7 bases, leaving 14 bases between the germline ends. CDR3 length: 15 residues. The germline V gene has CDR1 SGHRS and CDR2 YFSETQ. CDR3 protein: CASSLALGCGNEQFF. The CDR3, as DNA: TGCGCCAGCAGCTTGGCCCTGGGTTGTGGGAATGAGCAGTTCTTC.

The J gene is TRBJ2-1, the V gene TRBV5-1; D is undetermined. This CDR3 is built from 13 residues. CDR1 and CDR2 (germline): SGHRS, YFSETQ. V lost 3 bases and J lost 5, with 9 bases in between. CDR3 sequence reads: CASSSDGDNEQFF. The CDR3 nucleotides are TGCGCCAGCAGCTCGGACGGAGACAATGAGCAGTTCTTC.

This clonotype was observed a handful of times. This chain links TRBV10-3 with TRBJ2-5, with D perhaps matching TRBD2 (7 bases). The V gene lost 11 bases and the J gene lost 1 base, with 17 bases spanning the gap. CDR3 length: 14 amino acids. The germline V gene encodes CDR1 ENHRY and CDR2 SYGVKD. CDR3 sequence reads: CAVREGGFQETQYF. CDR3 DNA sequence: TGTGCCGTAAGGGAGGGGGGGTTCCAAGAGACCCAGTACTTC.

The chain is built from TRBV29-1 and TRBJ2-1; no firm D call. Germline CDR1 SQVTM, CDR2 ANQGSEA. CDR3 length: 13 residues. V lost 1 base to trimming and J lost 9 bases, with 13 bases between them. CDR3 residues: CSVEVSRMGEQFF. In DNA, the CDR3 is TGCAGCGTTGAAGTATCGCGTATGGGTGAGCAGTTCTTC.

This clonotype occurred a few times. The CDR3 loop reads CASSQAGTGVYEQYF. The CDR3, as DNA: TGCGCCAGCAGCCAGGCCGGGACAGGGGTCTACGAGCAGTACTTC. This sequence joins TRBV4-1 and TRBJ2-5; 10 positions match TRBD1. The J call may be mistaken, given a closer DNA end match to TRBJ2-7. The V gene's germline CDR1 is MGHRA and CDR2 YSYEKL. CDR3 length: 15 residues.

This clonotype was detected ten times or more. The CDR3 loop is CASSATPVSAPDTQYF. The CDR3 DNA reads TGTGCCAGCTCGGCGACCCCCGTTTCCGCCCCAGATACGCAGTATTTT. The chain has TRBV6-1 and TRBJ2-3; D is ambiguous. The CDR3 extends over 16 amino acids. Trimming cost V 8 bases and J 4 bases, with 22 bases left between them. In germline, CDR1 is MNHNS, CDR2 SASEGT.

The CDR3 spells CASSPPAGNQPQHF. DNA for the CDR3: TGTGCCAGCAGTCCCCCGGCAGGGAATCAGCCCCAGCATTTT. This chain links TRBV6-6 with TRBJ1-5, with a possible D match to TRBD1 (5 bases). V was clipped by 5 bases and J by 4 bases, with 12 bases between them. CDR1 is MNHNY, CDR2 SVGAGI, per germline (reference sequence). This CDR3 has 14 amino acids.

The rearrangement joins TRBV18 to TRBJ2-7; D call uncertain. Judging by the DNA end, TRBJ2-5 fits better; the J call may be wrong. The CDR3 totals 14 residues. From germline, CDR1 is KGHSH and CDR2 LQKENI. The CDR3 sequence: CASSTADQAETQYF. The CDR3 DNA is TGTGCCAGCTCAACTGCGGACCAGGCGGAGACCCAGTACTTC.

This chain joins TRBV7-8 and TRBJ1-2; no clear D. Deletions cut 1 base from V and 7 bases from J, with 13 bases between. The CDR3 totals 14 residues. Looked up from germline, CDR1 is SGHVS and CDR2 is FQNEAQ. CDR3 sequence reads: CASSLGEGRFGYTF. The CDR3 DNA follows: TGTGCCAGCAGCTTAGGGGAGGGCAGGTTTGGCTACACCTTC. Complete variable domain (other parts from reference TRBV7-8 and TRBJ1-2): GAGVSQSPRYKVAKRGQDVALRCDPISGHVSLFWYQQALGQGPEFLTYFQNEAQLDKSGLPSDRFFAERPEGSVSTLKIQRTQQEDSAVYLCASSLGEGRFGYTFGSGTRLTVV.

The genes are TRBV7-7 and TRBJ1-1; D is uncertain. The V gene's germline CDR1 is SSHAT and CDR2 FNYEAQ (reference sequence). Trimming removed 5 bases at V and 7 bases at J, with 2 bases between. CDR3 length: 9 residues. The CDR3 region is CASSIEAFF. The DNA for the CDR3 is TGTGCCAGCAGCATTGAAGCTTTCTTT.

This chain joins TRBV20-1 and TRBJ1-5; 8 nucleotides match TRBD1. After removal of 4 bases from V and 6 bases from J, the junction contained 5 bases not matched to a gene. The CDR3 length is 13 residues. The germline V gene has CDR1 DFQATT and CDR2 SNEGSKA (reference sequence). CDR3 DNA: TGCAGTGCTAACGACAGGGGTAGTCAGCCCCAGCATTTT. Its translation is CSANDRGSQPQHF.

The chain recombines TRBV4-2 with TRBJ2-7; 9 nucleotides line up with TRBD2. The J call is in doubt because the DNA end fits TRBJ2-5 better. CDR1 and CDR2 from the germline V gene are LGHNA and YNFKEQ. This CDR3 has 15 amino acids. The CDR3 nucleotides are TGTGCCAGCAGCCTGGTAGCGGGGGAGGAGGAGACCCAGTACTTC. Amino acid sequence: CASSLVAGEEETQYF.

J is TRBJ1-1 and V is TRBV5-5; no firm D call. The CDR3 extends over 16 amino acids. Trimming stripped 0 bases from V and 11 bases from J, with 23 bases between. Germline values: CDR1 SGHKS, CDR2 YYEKEE (reference sequence). In nucleotides, the CDR3 is TGTGCCAGCAGCTTGGGCATGGTATTAGGGAACCGAAGGGCTTTCTTT. Its translation is CASSLGMVLGNRRAFF.

The rearrangement links TRBV29-1 to TRBJ2-5; a possible D gene is TRBD2 (6 bases). The end of the DNA fits TRBJ2-7 better, so the J call may be wrong. Germline-derived CDR1 and CDR2 are SQVTM and ANQGSEA. The CDR3 covers 14 residues. CDR3 protein: CSVESRGEPYEQYF. The CDR3 DNA is TGCAGCGTTGAATCCCGCGGGGAACCCTACGAGCAGTACTTC.

The chain uses TRBV6-5 and TRBJ2-2, with D perhaps TRBD1 (5 bases). Trimming removed 6 bases from V and 0 bases from J, with 5 bases in between. Germline lookup yields CDR1 MNHEY and CDR2 SVGAGI. This CDR3 contains 13 residues. This CDR3 reads CASRGPNTGELFF. The CDR3 DNA reads as TGTGCCAGCAGGGGGCCGAACACCGGGGAGCTGTTTTTT.

This chain connects TRBV4-2 to TRBJ2-5, with 9 bases aligning to TRBD2. This CDR3 comprises 15 residues. Per germline, CDR1 LGHNA and CDR2 YNFKEQ. Trimming at V came to 0 bases and at J to 7 bases, leaving 6 bases not matched to a gene. As DNA, the CDR3 is TGTGCCAGCAGCCAAGAACAGCGGGGGGTGGGGACCCAGTACTTC. This translates into CASSQEQRGVGTQYF.

This clonotype was seen more than once but under ten times. The gene calls are TRBV5-1 and TRBJ2-1; 15 positions agree with TRBD2. With V trimmed by 4 bases and J by 4 bases, 6 bases remained unmatched. CDR3 length equals 17 residues. CDR1 and CDR2 (germline): SGHRS, YFSETQ. CDR3 loop: CASSTGLAGGRYNEQFF. Here the CDR3 DNA reads TGCGCCAGCAGCACGGGACTAGCGGGGGGACGATACAATGAGCAGTTCTTC. The whole variable domain, remainder taken from reference TRBV5-1 and TRBJ2-1, is KAGVTQTPRYLIKTRGQQVTLSCSPISGHRSVSWYQQTPGQGLQFLFEYFSETQRNKGNFPGRFSGRQFSNSRSEMNVSTLELGDSALYLCASSTGLAGGRYNEQFFGPGTRLTVL.